Listed below are T cell receptor beta chains from one sample, sequenced in a study of PD-1 blockade in classical Hodgkin lymphoma. Libraries were prepared by immunoSEQ multiplex PCR; TCRdb keeps only in-frame clonotypes and omits some of them. The sample records about 36,000 clones, more than 85% being singletons. The source material was CD4+ T cells from blood. Receptor source: a human donor with classical Hodgkin lymphoma. CDR3s include the opening cysteine and the closing phenylalanine or tryptophan. The D gene is left open where the match is weak. Not every row has a clone size; where given, it reads once, few, many or a size class.

TGTGCCAGCAGTTACGGATCATTAGGAGCTTTCTTT | CASSYGSLGAFF | - | TRBJ1-1 | 12 | TRBV6-5 | -
TGTGCCAGCAGTGCCTCCGCGGAAAAACTGTTTTTT | CASSASAEKLFF | - | TRBJ1-4 | 12 | TRBV28 | few
TGCGCCAGCAGCCAATCGGGACAGGGACTAAACACCATATATTTT | CASSQSGQGLNTIYF | TRBD1 | TRBJ1-3 | 15 | TRBV5-1 | once
TGCGCCAGCAGCTTTATTATGACAGGGGGCGCTTACTACGAGCAGTACTTC | CASSFIMTGGAYYEQYF | TRBD1 | TRBJ2-7 | 17 | TRBV5-1 | once
TGCGCCAGCAGTGTCGGGGGCGCGGGGGAGACCCAGTACTTC | CASSVGGAGETQYF | - | TRBJ2-5 | 14 | TRBV10-1 | -
TGCACCAGCAGCCACCCTTTGGGAACAACGAACACCGGGGAGCTGTTTTTT | CTSSHPLGTTNTGELFF | - | TRBJ2-2 | 17 | TRBV1 | -
TGTGCCAGCAAGGTACAGGGGGGGGAGACCCAGTACTTC | CASKVQGGETQYF | - | TRBJ2-5 | 13 | TRBV28 | once
TGTGCCAGTGGCCCCCAAAAAAGGGCAGGCGGTGGCTACACCTTC | CASGPQKRAGGGYTF | - | TRBJ1-2 | 15 | TRBV19 | -
TGTGCCAGCAGCCCCTTGGGAGGGAGGACTGAAGCTTTCTTT | CASSPLGGRTEAFF | - | TRBJ1-1 | 14 | TRBV14 | few
TGTGCCAGCAGTTACTCGGTCGCAGGGATGACAAAGACCCAGTACTTC | CASSYSVAGMTKTQYF | - | TRBJ2-5 | 16 | TRBV6-6 | once
TGTGCCAGCAGTCTACGGACAGGGCCGACCGGGGGAAAGAACACTGAAGCTTTCTTT | CASSLRTGPTGGKNTEAFF | TRBD1 | TRBJ1-1 | 19 | TRBV28 | -
TGTGCCAGCCGTCAGGGGGCCAGCACCGGGGAGCTGTTTTTT | CASRQGASTGELFF | TRBD1 | TRBJ2-2 | 14 | TRBV19 | -
TGTGCCAGCAGCTTAATGTCGGGGCAGGGCTCTGGCTACACCTTC | CASSLMSGQGSGYTF | - | TRBJ1-2 | 15 | TRBV7-2 | -
TGCGCCAGCAGCCCGGCAGGGTCGAACACTGAAGCTTTCTTT | CASSPAGSNTEAFF | - | TRBJ1-1 | 14 | TRBV5-1 | -
TGTGCCTGGCTCCCTGGAGGGGTGAACACTGAAGCTTTCTTT | CAWLPGGVNTEAFF | - | TRBJ1-1 | 14 | TRBV30 | -
TGTGCCAGCAGCACCAGGAGGGAGCAGTACTTC | CASSTRREQYF | - | TRBJ2-7 | 11 | TRBV5-4 | -
TGTGCCAGCAAAGCCCTAGGACAGCGCAATCAGCCCCAGCATTTT | CASKALGQRNQPQHF | - | TRBJ1-5 | 15 | TRBV27 | -
TGTGCCAGCTCACCACTTAGCAGGGGGGCTTTCTTT | CASSPLSRGAFF | TRBD1 | TRBJ1-1 | 12 | TRBV18 | once
TGCGCCAGCAGTACAGGGAACTATGGCTACACCTTC | CASSTGNYGYTF | - | TRBJ1-2 | 12 | TRBV10-2 | -
TGTGCCATCAGTGAAGGACCCCCTGGCGGGGAGCTGTTTTTT | CAISEGPPGGELFF | - | TRBJ2-2 | 14 | TRBV10-3 | -
TGTGCCAGCAGCCTCGGACAGTGGGACACCATATATTTT | CASSLGQWDTIYF | - | TRBJ1-3 | 13 | TRBV7-9 | -
TGTGCCAGCAGTCTAGCGGGAACAGATACGCAGTATTTT | CASSLAGTDTQYF | TRBD2 | TRBJ2-3 | 13 | TRBV28 | -
TGTGCCAGCAGCTTAGGACAGGGTGATGGCTACACCTTC | CASSLGQGDGYTF | TRBD1 | TRBJ1-2 | 13 | TRBV7-9 | -
TGTGCCAGCAGTTCGGGGACAGGGCAGGGCTACACCTTC | CASSSGTGQGYTF | TRBD1 | TRBJ1-2 | 13 | TRBV28 | -